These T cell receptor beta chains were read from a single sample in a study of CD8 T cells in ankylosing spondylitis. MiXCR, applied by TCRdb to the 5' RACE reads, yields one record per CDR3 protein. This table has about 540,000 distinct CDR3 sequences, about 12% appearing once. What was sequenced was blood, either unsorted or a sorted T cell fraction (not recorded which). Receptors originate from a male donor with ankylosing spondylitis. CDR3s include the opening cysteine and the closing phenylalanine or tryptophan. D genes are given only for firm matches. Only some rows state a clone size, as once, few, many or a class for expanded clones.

CDR3: CASSHPQDPGSGKLFF; DNA: TGTGCCAGCAGTCATCCCCAGGACCCAGGTTCTGGAAAACTGTTTTTT; D: -; size: few; J: TRBJ1-4; V: TRBV4-2
CDR3: CASSPGISNRDSYYGYTF; DNA: TGCGCCAGCAGCCCAGGAATATCAAACCGGGACAGTTACTATGGCTACACCTTC; D: TRBD1; size: -; J: TRBJ1-2; V: TRBV4-1
CDR3: CSATGEHPYEQYF; DNA: TGCAGTGCTACTGGAGAGCATCCCTACGAGCAGTACTTC; D: -; size: many; J: TRBJ2-7; V: TRBV20-1
CDR3: CASSLVSQGTEAFF; DNA: TGTGCCAGCAGCTTAGTATCCCAGGGCACTGAAGCTTTCTTT; D: -; size: few; J: TRBJ1-1; V: TRBV7-9
CDR3: CSARQILDIGAFF; DNA: TGCAGTGCCAGACAAATCCTCGACATTGGAGCTTTCTTT; D: -; size: few; J: TRBJ1-1; V: TRBV20-1
CDR3: CASSLKAGETEAFF; DNA: TGCGCCAGCAGCTTGAAGGCAGGGGAGACTGAAGCTTTCTTT; D: -; size: many; J: TRBJ1-1; V: TRBV5-1
CDR3: CSALSKNSYNEQFF; DNA: TGCAGTGCGCTAAGTAAAAATTCCTACAATGAGCAGTTCTTC; D: -; size: few; J: TRBJ2-1; V: TRBV20-1
CDR3: CASSPLVPGELFF; DNA: TGTGCCAGCAGCCCACTTGTCCCCGGGGAGCTGTTTTTT; D: -; size: few; J: TRBJ2-2; V: TRBV6-2/TRBV6-3
CDR3: CATSRERVKNTEAFF; DNA: TGTGCCACCAGCAGGGAGAGGGTAAAGAACACTGAAGCTTTCTTT; D: -; size: -; J: TRBJ1-1; V: TRBV15
CDR3: CSAEGTSGGGADTQYF; DNA: TGCAGTGCTGAAGGGACTAGCGGAGGGGGCGCAGATACGCAGTATTTT; D: TRBD2; size: -; J: TRBJ2-3; V: TRBV20-1
CDR3: CATGTSGSFASTDTQYF; DNA: TGTGCCACCGGAACTAGCGGTTCGTTCGCTAGCACAGATACGCAGTATTTT; D: TRBD2; size: -; J: TRBJ2-3; V: TRBV24-1
CDR3: CASSSRLEETQYF; DNA: TGTGCCAGCAGTTCACGGCTAGAAGAGACCCAGTACTTC; D: -; size: -; J: TRBJ2-5; V: TRBV27
CDR3: CASSFQGGNTEAFF; DNA: TGCGCCAGCAGCTTTCAAGGGGGCAACACTGAAGCTTTCTTT; D: TRBD1; size: many; J: TRBJ1-1; V: TRBV5-1
CDR3: CAGRQGTGELFF; DNA: TGTGCCGGTCGACAGGGAACCGGGGAGCTGTTTTTT; D: TRBD1; size: many; J: TRBJ2-2; V: TRBV2
CDR3: CASSVLPRDSEAFF; DNA: TGCGCCAGCAGCGTACTCCCCCGGGACAGTGAAGCTTTCTTT; D: TRBD1; size: -; J: TRBJ1-1; V: TRBV5-1
CDR3: CASGRGRITDTQYF; DNA: TGTGCCAGCGGCAGGGGCCGAATCACAGATACGCAGTATTTT; D: -; size: few; J: TRBJ2-3; V: TRBV28
CDR3: CASSFHPAAETQYF; DNA: TGCGCCAGCAGCTTTCACCCCGCGGCAGAGACCCAGTACTTC; D: -; size: many; J: TRBJ2-5; V: TRBV5-1
CDR3: CASSLLRGSSYEQYF; DNA: TGTGCCAGCAGCTTATTACGGGGGAGCTCCTACGAGCAGTACTTC; D: -; size: once; J: TRBJ2-7; V: TRBV7-2
CDR3: CSVGGNQPQHF; DNA: TGCAGTGTGGGGGGCAATCAGCCCCAGCATTTT; D: -; size: -; J: TRBJ1-5; V: TRBV20-1
CDR3: CSVVGGGTEAFF; DNA: TGCAGCGTTGTTGGCGGGGGCACTGAAGCTTTCTTT; D: -; size: many; J: TRBJ1-1; V: TRBV29-1
CDR3: CASSLSGNGDEQFF; DNA: TGTGCCAGCAGTTTGAGCGGTAATGGGGATGAGCAGTTCTTC; D: -; size: many; J: TRBJ2-1; V: TRBV12-3/TRBV12-4
CDR3: CASSLLGGLYNEQFF; DNA: TGTGCCAGCAGCTTACTGGGCGGGTTGTACAATGAGCAGTTCTTC; D: -; size: few; J: TRBJ2-1; V: TRBV7-6
CDR3: CASSYGTSSFGSYEQYF; DNA: TGTGCCAGCAGTTACGGGACTAGCTCCTTTGGGTCCTACGAGCAGTACTTC; D: TRBD2; size: -; J: TRBJ2-7; V: TRBV6-2/TRBV6-3
CDR3: CASSFLTSGYEQYF; DNA: TGTGCCAGCAGTTTCTTGACTAGCGGGTACGAGCAGTACTTC; D: TRBD2; size: -; J: TRBJ2-7; V: TRBV12-3/TRBV12-4
CDR3: CSARDRLAGGPSSYNEQFF; DNA: TGCAGTGCTAGAGATCGACTAGCGGGAGGTCCGAGCTCCTACAATGAGCAGTTCTTC; D: TRBD2; size: many; J: TRBJ2-1; V: TRBV20-1
CDR3: CSASAGLAGYEQYF; DNA: TGCAGTGCTAGCGCCGGACTAGCGGGCTACGAGCAGTACTTC; D: TRBD2; size: -; J: TRBJ2-7; V: TRBV20-1
CDR3: CASSLNLWASGSTDTQYF; DNA: TGTGCCAGCAGCTTAAATCTCTGGGCTAGCGGGAGCACAGATACGCAGTATTTT; D: TRBD2; size: -; J: TRBJ2-3; V: TRBV11-1
CDR3: CASSFGGRDYNEQFF; DNA: TGTGCCAGCAGCTTTGGCGGGAGGGATTACAATGAGCAGTTCTTC; D: TRBD2; size: many; J: TRBJ2-1; V: TRBV3-1